The 27 T cell receptor beta chains below come from one sample, sequenced in a study of persistence of HIV-infected CD4 T cells. Cells were stimulated with CMV-infected fibroblast lysates at 10 ug/mL. Sorting of responding CD4+ T cells relied on upregulated CD40 ligand together with CD69. Their antigen targets remain unknown. The immunoSEQ assay was version 4, run in survey mode. Libraries were prepared by immunoSEQ multiplex PCR; TCRdb keeps only in-frame clonotypes and omits some of them. The sample contains approximately 20,000 clones, around 78% of which appear only once. The sequencing used CD4+ T cells sorted from PBMCs after roughly 19-hour stimulation, collected from a patient who received antiretroviral therapy. The receptors shown here come from an adult man with HIV who was CMV-seropositive.

The V call is TRBV27, the J call TRBJ1-6, with a weak D call TRBD1 (5 bases). Germline V gene data show CDR1 as MNHEY and CDR2 as SMNVEV (reference sequence). CDR3 length: 12 amino acids. V was cut by 7 bases and J by 7 bases, with 8 bases left in between. CDR3 sequence reads: CASTTGNSPLHF. DNA for the CDR3: TGTGCCAGCACAACAGGAAATTCACCCCTCCACTTT.

In the case of this clone: Other DNA sequences within the sample encode an identical CDR3. The chain employs TRBV30 and TRBJ1-6; D not resolved. V was shortened by 1 base and J by 5 bases, with 3 bases between the two germline ends. The CDR3 loop spans 12 amino acids. Germline CDR1 and CDR2: GTSNPN and SVGIG (reference sequence). The CDR3 is CAWSGNNSPLHF. In DNA, the CDR3 is TGTGCCTGGAGTGGGAATAATTCACCCCTCCACTTT.

The V and J genes are TRBV2 and TRBJ1-2; TRBD1 matches 11 bases. The CDR3 has 16 residues. CDR1 and CDR2 from the germline V gene are SNHLY and FYNNEI. J lost 8 bases, V lost 2 bases, and 10 bases had no gene match. The CDR3 protein is CASSEPVGQGAGGYTF. CDR3 coding DNA: TGTGCCAGCAGTGAACCCGTCGGACAGGGGGCAGGGGGCTACACCTTC.

The chain links TRBV11-2 to TRBJ1-5; D remains unclear. Looked up from germline, CDR1 is SGHAT and CDR2 is FQNNGV. The CDR3 spans 13 residues. Between the trimmed V and J ends, which lost 3 bases and 5 bases, there was a span of 8 bases. The CDR3 DNA reads TGTGCCAGCAGCTTTAAGGTAGATCAGCCCCAGCATTTT. As protein: CASSFKVDQPQHF.

In nucleotides, the CDR3 is TGTGCCAGCCGGGGCCCAGGTAGCTACGAGCAGTACTTC. Translated, it gives CASRGPGSYEQYF. The chain uses TRBV2 and TRBJ2-7, with D tentatively TRBD1 or TRBD2 (5 bases each). The CDR3 extends over 13 amino acids. Trimming took off 8 bases at V and 3 bases at J, with 14 bases between the two ends. Germline V gene data show CDR1 as SNHLY and CDR2 as FYNNEI.

The chain recombines TRBV7-7 with TRBJ2-2; tentatively, D is TRBD1 (5 bases). Germline V gene lookup returns CDR1 SSHAT and CDR2 FNYEAQ (reference sequence). Between the trimmed V and J ends, which lost 0 bases and 3 bases, there was a span of 20 bases. The CDR3 totals 19 residues. The CDR3 reads CASSLATALGGAHTGELFF. The CDR3 coding sequence is TGTGCCAGCAGCTTAGCCACGGCGTTGGGTGGGGCTCACACCGGGGAGCTGTTTTTT.

CDR3: CASREIEGPYGYTF. The CDR3 DNA follows: TGTGCCAGCAGGGAGATCGAGGGACCCTATGGCTACACCTTC. The chain carries TRBV5-5 and TRBJ1-2; possibly TRBD1 for D (5 bases). The germline gives CDR1 SGHKS, CDR2 YYEKEE (reference sequence). The CDR3 totals 14 residues. Trimming shortened V by 5 bases and J by 4 bases, and 15 bases separated the two germline ends.

The genes are TRBV19 and TRBJ1-2, with 7 bases identical to TRBD1. Germline-derived CDR1 and CDR2 are LNHDA and SQIVND (reference sequence). The CDR3 sequence is 14 residues long. With V trimmed by 7 bases and J by 7 bases, 12 bases remained unmatched. CDR3 sequence reads: CASNADRRLGGYTF. CDR3 DNA: TGTGCCAGTAACGCGGACAGGAGGTTAGGTGGCTACACCTTC. Supplemented by reference TRBV19 and TRBJ1-2, the full variable domain reads DGGITQSPKYLFRKEGQNVTLSCEQNLNHDAMYWYRQDPGQGLRLIYYSQIVNDFQKGDIAEGYSVSREKKESFPLTVTSAQKNPTAFYLCASNADRRLGGYTFGSGTRLTVV.

This clone has a handful of counts. The chain has TRBV12-5 and TRBJ1-6, with 7 nucleotides matching TRBD1. Germline V gene lookup returns CDR1 LGHNT and CDR2 FRNRAP. V was pared by 0 bases and J by 9 bases, with 14 bases of the junction left unmatched. CDR3 size: 18 residues. The CDR3 coding sequence is TGTGCTAGTGGTTTGGTGGGACAGCTATTGTCTGAGGGTTCACCCCTCCACTTT. Its protein is CASGLVGQLLSEGSPLHF.

This sequence joins TRBV3-1 (or the pseudogene TRBV3-2) and TRBJ1-1, with 10 nucleotides matching TRBD1. CDR1 is LGHDT, CDR2 YNNKEL, per germline (reference sequence). V gave up 7 bases and J gave up 4 bases; unmatched junction bases: 6. CDR3 length: 14 residues. The CDR3 DNA reads as TGTGCCAGCACCCAGACAGGGGGCGTCACTGAAGCTTTCTTT. Residues: CASTQTGGVTEAFF.

The V gene is TRBV11-3, the J gene TRBJ1-4, with 9 bases aligning to TRBD1. CDR3 length: 18 residues. Germline values: CDR1 SGHNT, CDR2 YENEEA. V lost 4 bases to trimming and J lost 0 bases; unmatched junction nucleotides: 9. This chain's CDR3 is CASSSPRQGGATNEKLFF. The CDR3 nucleotides read TGTGCCAGCAGCTCCCCACGACAGGGGGGGGCAACTAATGAAAAACTGTTTTTT.

This clone occurred a few times. CDR3 protein: CASRDRGLYEQYF. The CDR3 nucleotides read TGCGCCAGCAGGGACAGGGGGCTTTACGAGCAGTACTTC. This chain uses TRBV23-1 with TRBJ2-7, with 11 bases that match TRBD1. TRBV23-1 is sorted into the ORF group, with uncertain function. Germline trimming cut 6 bases from V and 4 bases from J; bases unmatched to any gene: 2. The CDR3 has 13 amino acids.

The V call is TRBV6-5, the J call TRBJ1-1; TRBD1 matches 8 bases. Germline CDR1 and CDR2: MNHEY and SVGAGI. V shed 3 bases, J shed 7 bases, and the junction held 4 bases outside the gene matches. There are 13 residues in the CDR3. The CDR3 DNA sequence: TGTGCCAGCAGTTATCAGGGGGCTAGTGAAGCTTTCTTT. Translated: CASSYQGASEAFF.

In nucleotides, the CDR3 is TGTGCCAGCAGTCCCCGGTCGGGGGCCGGTAGTCAGCCCCAGCATTTT. It translates to CASSPRSGAGSQPQHF. The chain uses TRBV2 and TRBJ1-5; tentatively, D is TRBD1 (6 bases). The CDR3 sequence is 16 residues long. V was trimmed by 5 bases and J by 6 bases, leaving 20 bases between them. Germline V gene lookup returns CDR1 SNHLY and CDR2 FYNNEI.

V is TRBV6-6 and J is TRBJ1-5; a weak D match, TRBD1 (6 bases). This CDR3 is built from 15 residues. Germline loops: CDR1 MNHNY, CDR2 SVGAGI (reference sequence). V shed 0 bases and J shed 6 bases, with 12 bases lying between them. This CDR3 reads CASSYSGGAGQPQHF. DNA of the CDR3: TGTGCCAGCAGTTACTCAGGGGGGGCAGGTCAGCCCCAGCATTTT.

Only a few counts were recorded for this clone. The V gene is TRBV7-9, the J gene TRBJ1-1, with 7 positions matching TRBD1. The length of the CDR3 is 13 residues. J was trimmed by 5 bases and V by 2 bases; bases with no gene match: 2. Germline CDR1 SEHNR, CDR2 FQNEAQ (reference sequence). As DNA, the CDR3 is TGTGCCAGCAGCTTAATGGGACAGACTGAAGCTTTCTTT. It specifies CASSLMGQTEAFF.

This sequence joins TRBV28 and TRBJ1-1; maybe TRBD1 (6 bases). CDR3 length equals 13 residues. Germline assignment: CDR1 MDHEN and CDR2 SYDVKM. Trimming removed 5 bases from V and 1 base from J, with 8 bases in between. The chain's CDR3 is CASSLQGNTEAFF. As DNA, the CDR3 is TGTGCCAGCAGTCTACAGGGGAACACTGAAGCTTTCTTT.

The count of this clone is one. The CDR3, as DNA: TGCGCCAGCAGCGACACAGGGGGCCCAGAGGAAAAACTGTTTTTT. Its translation: CASSDTGGPEEKLFF. The gene calls are TRBV5-1 and TRBJ1-4; 9 bases fit TRBD1. CDR1 and CDR2 (germline): SGHRS, YFSETQ. The CDR3 is 15 residues long. J lost 8 bases, V lost 4 bases, and 9 bases had no gene match. The full variable domain, rest sourced from reference TRBV5-1 and TRBJ1-4, is KAGVTQTPRYLIKTRGQQVTLSCSPISGHRSVSWYQQTPGQGLQFLFEYFSETQRNKGNFPGRFSGRQFSNSRSEMNVSTLELGDSALYLCASSDTGGPEEKLFFGSGTQLSVL.

This sequence joins TRBV15 and TRBJ2-2; D gene unclear. The V and J ends lost 4 bases and 0 bases respectively, with 6 bases between them. The CDR3 runs 14 residues. CDR1 and CDR2 from the germline V gene are LNHNV and YYDKDF (reference sequence). The DNA of the CDR3 is TGTGCCACCAGCAATCCCCCGAACACCGGGGAGCTGTTTTTT. Translating it yields CATSNPPNTGELFF.

This chain links TRBV6-5 with TRBJ2-3, with D perhaps TRBD1 (6 bases). From germline, CDR1 is MNHEY and CDR2 SVGAGI. The CDR3 sequence is 15 residues long. The ends were cut back, 7 bases at V and 2 bases at J, with 16 bases in the middle. CDR3 residues: CASTQGGFPTDTQYF. In DNA, the CDR3 is TGTGCCAGCACTCAAGGGGGATTTCCCACAGATACGCAGTATTTT.

This chain connects TRBV29-1 to TRBJ1-5, with D possibly matching TRBD1 (5 bases). With 6 bases removed from V and 4 bases from J, the gap between germline ends came to 13 bases. The CDR3 loop spans 13 amino acids. Germline V gene data show CDR1 as SQVTM and CDR2 as ANQGSEA. The CDR3 DNA reads as TGCAGCGTCCGGGACGGTGATAATCAGCCCCAGCATTTT. This translates into CSVRDGDNQPQHF.

This chain connects TRBV6-5 to TRBJ2-3; D may correspond to TRBD1 or TRBD2 (6 bases each). V lost 7 bases, J lost 3 bases, and 14 bases lay in between. This CDR3 spans 14 amino acids. The V gene's germline CDR1 is MNHEY and CDR2 SVGAGI. The CDR3 spells CASKLGGSTDTQYF. Written as DNA, the CDR3 is TGTGCCAGCAAGTTAGGGGGGAGTACAGATACGCAGTATTTT.

V gene TRBV7-9 combines with J gene TRBJ1-6; D is ambiguous. Trimming stripped 4 bases from V and 10 bases from J, with 23 bases between. CDR3 size: 17 residues. Looked up from germline, CDR1 is SEHNR and CDR2 is FQNEAQ (reference sequence). CDR3 region: CASSSIPSPGRGSPLHF. CDR3 nucleotide sequence: TGTGCCAGCAGCTCAATCCCCTCCCCGGGCCGAGGGTCACCCCTCCACTTT.

V gene TRBV5-4 combines with J gene TRBJ1-1, with 12 positions matching TRBD1. This CDR3 contains 16 residues. Germline loops: CDR1 SGHNT, CDR2 YYREEE (reference sequence). V dropped 1 base and J dropped 7; count of bases not matched to a gene: 8. DNA for the CDR3: TGTGCCAGCAGCTTGCTAGGGACAGGGGGCAAAAGTGAAGCTTTCTTT. Protein product: CASSLLGTGGKSEAFF.

J is TRBJ1-1 and V is TRBV12-3 or TRBV12-4, with D uncertain. V was cut by 5 bases and J by 4 bases, with 11 bases left in between. This CDR3 is 13 amino acids long. The DNA for the CDR3 is TGTGCCAGCAGTATGAGGGAGTCCACTGAAGCTTTCTTT. Its translation is CASSMRESTEAFF.

This clone was recorded once. This chain connects TRBV19 to TRBJ1-2, with TRBD1 matching over 8 bases. Germline CDR1 is LNHDA and CDR2 is SQIVND (reference sequence). The trim removed 4 bases at V and 0 bases at J, leaving 4 bases unmatched. The CDR3 is 15 amino acids. DNA of the CDR3: TGTGCCAGTAGTAGACGGACAGGGACTAACTATGGCTACACCTTC. As protein: CASSRRTGTNYGYTF.

The rearrangement uses TRBV5-1 and TRBJ1-3; possibly TRBD1 for D (6 bases). Trimming left V 4 bases short and J 2 bases short, with 13 bases between. CDR1 is SGHRS, CDR2 YFSETQ, per germline. The CDR3 runs to 15 residues. CDR3 residues: CASSTTGTTGNTIYF. CDR3 nucleotide sequence: TGCGCCAGCAGCACCACCGGGACAACTGGAAACACCATATATTTT.